This is a list of T cell receptor beta chains from one sample in a study of cytomegalovirus exposure and HLA in healthy donors. Data came from immunoSEQ multiplex PCR; TCRdb stores just in-frame clones and leaves some out. The profile shows about 160,000 clones, 95% to 96% of them singletons. Source material: PBMCs. The receptors stem from a woman aged 18-30 years in good health and CMV-seronegative. Both conserved end residues are part of each CDR3.

V: TRBV2; J: TRBJ2-3; CDR3: CASSRGLADTQYF
V: TRBV6-5; J: TRBJ2-1; CDR3: CASSLRARGNEQFF
V: TRBV6-5; J: TRBJ2-2; CDR3: CASSRTGETGELFF
V: TRBV7-2; J: TRBJ1-4; CDR3: CASSSTGAYNEKLFF
V: TRBV9; J: TRBJ2-3; CDR3: CASSVSGGEGTDTQYF
V: TRBV7-6; J: TRBJ2-5; CDR3: CASTPDSQETQYF
V: TRBV19; J: TRBJ2-2; CDR3: CASSMPTGVSTGELFF
V: TRBV5-1; J: TRBJ2-7; CDR3: CASGRGTGDNEQYF
V: TRBV15; J: TRBJ1-1; CDR3: CATSSSTGMGMNTEAFF
V: TRBV19; J: TRBJ2-7; CDR3: CASSTGTGPSYEQYF
V: TRBV5-8; J: TRBJ1-1; CDR3: CASSLVGVTEAFF
V: TRBV5-1; J: TRBJ2-1; CDR3: CASSLARGGASNEQFF
V: TRBV13; J: TRBJ2-7; CDR3: CASSLGRGFIEQYF
V: TRBV7-9; J: TRBJ1-1; CDR3: CASSLSFGQDEAFF
V: TRBV30; J: TRBJ1-6; CDR3: CALMRAQNSPLHF
V: TRBV7-9; J: TRBJ2-1; CDR3: CASSLVSAEQFF
V: TRBV11-3; J: TRBJ2-7; CDR3: CASSLEGQRTYEQYF
V: TRBV5-1; J: TRBJ2-3; CDR3: CASSFGGPSDTQYF
V: TRBV27; J: TRBJ2-7; CDR3: CASRHTGVEAYEQYF
V: TRBV15; J: TRBJ1-5; CDR3: CATSRDRGGLWGQPQHF
V: TRBV6-5; J: TRBJ2-7; CDR3: CASSRDRWQYF
V: TRBV4-3; J: TRBJ1-6; CDR3: CASSQELGTANSPLHF
V: TRBV4-1; J: TRBJ2-2; CDR3: CASSRGLAGGRNTGELFF
V: TRBV29-1; J: TRBJ1-1; CDR3: CSVGPIGHTEAFF
V: TRBV5-1; J: TRBJ2-7; CDR3: CASSLEGTDLYEQYF
V: TRBV13; J: TRBJ2-7; CDR3: CASSSTPEAEYYEQYF
V: TRBV7-9; J: TRBJ2-7; CDR3: CASSLLTGSYEQYF
V: TRBV7-2; J: TRBJ1-4; CDR3: CASTRTGLTNEKLFF
V: TRBV6-6; J: TRBJ2-7; CDR3: CASSYSEQGTYEQYF
V: TRBV9; J: TRBJ1-5; CDR3: CASSQDFGSNQPQHF
V: TRBV5-1; J: TRBJ1-1; CDR3: CASSLTRGMNTEAFF
V: TRBV11-3; J: TRBJ2-3; CDR3: CASSIRAGGPASTQYF
V: TRBV10-2; J: TRBJ1-1; CDR3: CASLAPGGLWTEAFF
V: TRBV9; J: TRBJ2-5; CDR3: CASTGSGGTQETQYF
V: TRBV7-9; J: TRBJ2-7; CDR3: CASSPPGPSYEQYF
V: TRBV27; J: TRBJ2-7; CDR3: CASSLSINSYEQYF
V: TRBV20-1; J: TRBJ2-7; CDR3: CSARMTYEQYF
V: TRBV27; J: TRBJ1-2; CDR3: CASSLRGINYGYTF
V: TRBV6-1; J: TRBJ1-1; CDR3: CASSRDRVAEAFF
V: TRBV14; J: TRBJ1-1; CDR3: CASSRLQGAQDTEAFF
V: TRBV4-2; J: TRBJ2-3; CDR3: CASSQGGASGGATQYF
V: TRBV7-2; J: TRBJ1-1; CDR3: CASSLGWGGSNTEAFF
V: TRBV5-6; J: TRBJ2-1; CDR3: CASSFGGGSYNEQFF
V: TRBV2; J: TRBJ1-1; CDR3: CASSVQGTMNTEAFF
V: TRBV2; J: TRBJ1-5; CDR3: CASSQQRNSNQPQHF
V: TRBV7-9; J: TRBJ2-5; CDR3: CASGRGVPETQYF
V: TRBV7-9; J: TRBJ2-7; CDR3: CASSLADRGGSEQYF
V: TRBV2; J: TRBJ1-6; CDR3: CATKGAPNSPLHF
V: TRBV18; J: TRBJ2-3; CDR3: CASSPQGVEDTQYF
V: TRBV5-6; J: TRBJ1-2; CDR3: CASSSGTFYGYTF
V: TRBV27; J: TRBJ1-5; CDR3: CASSLYQGDQPQHF
V: TRBV4-1; J: TRBJ1-3; CDR3: CASSQDPGQGANTIYF
V: TRBV6-4; J: TRBJ2-4; CDR3: CASSDPLVGQLNIQYF
V: TRBV7-2; J: TRBJ2-3; CDR3: CASSLGTSIPDTQYF